One sample yielded the 5 T cell receptor beta chains listed below, sequenced in a study of T cell responses to AZD1222 COVID-19 vaccine. The table came from immunoSEQ multiplex PCR; TCRdb's copy has only in-frame clones and leaves some out. The table has about 120,000 clones, 91% seen once; the top ten hold approximately 5.9%. The input for sequencing was peripheral blood, taken on day 0 of AZD1222 vaccination. All receptors come from an adult in good health.

V and J are TRBV6-5 and TRBJ2-7; the D call may be TRBD1 or TRBD2 (5 bases each). The CDR3 spans 15 residues. Per germline, CDR1 MNHEY and CDR2 SVGAGI. V was shortened by 6 bases and J by 3 bases, with 18 bases between the two germline ends. CDR3 amino acids: CASRPPQGEGYEQYF. The CDR3 DNA is TGTGCCAGCAGACCTCCCCAGGGAGAGGGCTACGAGCAGTACTTC.

The rearrangement uses TRBV3-1 (or the pseudogene TRBV3-2) and TRBJ1-3, with unresolved D. V gave up 6 bases and J gave up 0 bases, with 3 bases separating them. The length of the CDR3 is 12 residues. CDR1 is LGHDT, CDR2 YNNKEL, per germline (reference sequence). This CDR3 is CASSYSGNTIYF. The CDR3 DNA is TGTGCCAGCAGTTACTCTGGAAACACCATATATTTT.

The chain couples TRBV3-1 (or the pseudogene TRBV3-2) to TRBJ2-7; D tentatively fits TRBD1 or TRBD2 (5 bases each). V was pared by 4 bases and J by 1 base, with 11 bases between. The CDR3 consists of 14 residues. In germline, CDR1 is LGHDT, CDR2 YNNKEL (reference sequence). The CDR3 DNA follows: TGTGCCAGCAGCCTGGGGACGAGTTCCTACGAGCAGTACTTC. Amino acids: CASSLGTSSYEQYF.

The chain has TRBV30 and TRBJ1-3; tentatively, D is TRBD1 (6 bases). Germline assignment: CDR1 GTSNPN and CDR2 SVGIG (reference sequence). This CDR3 comprises 14 residues. V gave up 0 bases and J gave up 9 bases, with 15 bases separating them. The CDR3 region is CAWSVPGGLGTIYF. Here the CDR3 DNA reads TGTGCCTGGAGTGTACCCGGGGGGCTAGGCACCATATATTTT.

The chain links TRBV7-2 to TRBJ2-3; tentatively, D is TRBD2 (5 bases). The V end was cut by 6 bases, the J end by 4 bases, with 17 bases between. The CDR3 is 15 residues long. From germline, CDR1 is SGHTA and CDR2 FQGNSA. CDR3 DNA sequence: TGTGCCAGCAGTCTCCGAGGCGGGTTTTCAGATACGCAGTATTTT. It specifies CASSLRGGFSDTQYF.